This TCR beta chain was obtained from a study of vaccination and CD4 T cells after COVID-19. Overall study context: Each post-COVID sample was drawn after diagnosis, and the median interval was roughly 100 days (range 35 to 161). The control cultures got either a CEFX pool, an HIV-1 Nef pool, or no peptide at all.

Trimming shortened V by 5 bases and J by 2 bases, and 13 bases separated the two germline ends. The CDR3 extends over 15 amino acids. Germline CDR1 DFQATT, CDR2 SNEGSKA (reference sequence). The Oncomine TCR Beta short-read assay was what sequenced the DNA obtained from cultured CD4+ T cells. The source of extracted genomic DNA was cultured CD4+ T cells. TCRdb passed the PCR reads through MiXCR, listing each CDR3 protein once. The table records 2,500 to 3,500 distinct CDR3 sequences, 45% to 55% of them present only once. Treatment noted: roughly nine-day PBMC culture with coronavirus spike peptide pools or control peptides (ViraFEST assay). TCRs were sequenced by ViraFEST after antigen-specific T cells had been expanded with peptide pools. This clonotype was counted only a few times. The antigen is undetermined.

The sequenced sample consisted of CD4+ T cells from blood, cultured in vitro. The chain recombines TRBV20-1 with TRBJ1-6, with D perhaps matching TRBD1 (5 bases). This clonotype originated in a human donor who had recovered from COVID-19. The CDR3 DNA sequence: TGCAGTGCTCGAACGGGGACGGCCTATAATTCACCCCTCCACTTT. It yields the protein CSARTGTAYNSPLHF.